These 9 T cell receptor beta chains were sequenced from one sample in a study of CD8 T cells in Susac syndrome. Random hexamers served to reverse transcribe about 0.5 to 1 ug RNA. One entry per CDR3 protein results from TCRdb running MiXCR on the immunoSEQ multiplex PCR reads. The sample contains some 200,000 distinct CDR3 sequences, 95% of which appear only once. The sequenced material came from CD4+ T cells from PBMCs. The receptors stem from a human donor with multiple sclerosis.

The V gene is TRBV27, the J gene TRBJ2-7; D remains unclear. The CDR3 is 14 amino acids. The V gene's germline CDR1 is MNHEY and CDR2 SMNVEV (reference sequence). V was cut by 5 bases and J by 3 bases, with 14 bases left in between. CDR3: CASSPPPYYYEQYF. CDR3 coding DNA: TGTGCCAGCAGTCCTCCCCCCTACTACTACGAGCAGTACTTC.

The J gene is TRBJ2-3, the V gene TRBV29-1, with D perhaps matching TRBD1 (6 bases). V was trimmed by 7 bases and J by 4 bases, leaving 24 bases between them. Germline CDR1 and CDR2: SQVTM and ANQGSEA. CDR3 size: 16 residues. The CDR3 nucleotides read TGCAGCGCCGCGAGGACAGACAGAATCGGCCCAGATACGCAGTATTTT. This sequence encodes CSAARTDRIGPDTQYF.

The rearrangement joins TRBV15 to TRBJ2-3; possibly TRBD2 for D (6 bases). The ends were cut back, 6 bases at V and 3 bases at J, with 7 bases in the middle. Per germline, CDR1 LNHNV and CDR2 YYDKDF (reference sequence). This CDR3 contains 12 residues. DNA of the CDR3: TGTGCCACCAGGGAGGGGACAGATACGCAGTATTTT. Translating gives CATREGTDTQYF.

The rearrangement uses TRBV15 and TRBJ2-3; D is possibly TRBD1 (5 bases). Germline V gene data show CDR1 as LNHNV and CDR2 as YYDKDF (reference sequence). V dropped 8 bases and J dropped 2 bases, with 11 bases sitting between them. There are 13 residues in the CDR3. CDR3 residues: CATSDTFTDTQYF. In DNA form, the CDR3 reads TGTGCCACCTCGGACACGTTCACAGATACGCAGTATTTT.

Written as DNA, the CDR3 is TGTGCCTGGAGTGTAGTGGCAGGGCAACAGCCCCAGCATTTT. The encoded protein is CAWSVVAGQQPQHF. The rearrangement joins TRBV30 to TRBJ1-5, with D possibly matching TRBD1 (5 bases). V lost 0 bases, J lost 7 bases, and 13 bases lay in between. There are 14 residues in the CDR3. Germline V gene data show CDR1 as GTSNPN and CDR2 as SVGIG (reference sequence). Supplemented by reference TRBV30 and TRBJ1-5, the full variable domain reads SQTIHQWPATLVQPVGSPLSLECTVEGTSNPNLYWYRQAAGRGLQLLFYSVGIGQISSEVPQNLSASRPQDRQFILSSKKLLLSDSGFYLCAWSVVAGQQPQHFGDGTRLSIL.

The V and J genes are TRBV12-3 or TRBV12-4 and TRBJ2-7; TRBD2 agrees at 8 bases. V was clipped by 2 bases and J by 1 base; unmatched bases: 4. CDR3 size: 15 residues. The CDR3 bases are TGTGCCAGCAGTTTAAGCGGACTAGCTTCCTACGAGCAGTACTTC. It specifies CASSLSGLASYEQYF.

The gene calls are TRBV29-1 and TRBJ2-7; 9 nucleotides line up with TRBD1. The CDR3 is 12 residues long. Germline assignment: CDR1 SQVTM and CDR2 ANQGSEA. V dropped 6 bases and J dropped 0; count of bases not matched to a gene: 0. CDR3 amino acids: CSVGQGSYEQYF. The CDR3 DNA reads TGCAGCGTGGGACAGGGCTCCTACGAGCAGTACTTC.

This clonotype occurred once. This chain uses TRBV14 with TRBJ2-3, with D maybe TRBD1 (5 bases). CDR1 SGHDN and CDR2 FVKESK come from the germline V gene. The CDR3 loop spans 15 amino acids. Trimming cost V 1 base and J 1 base, with 9 bases left between them. The CDR3 DNA follows: TGTGCCAGCAGCCAAGTCGTGGGGCGCACAGATACGCAGTATTTT. This gives the protein CASSQVVGRTDTQYF.

The J gene is TRBJ2-4, the V gene TRBV11-2; D perhaps matches TRBD2 (6 bases). The CDR3 length is 14 residues. Germline V lookup: CDR1 SGHAT, CDR2 FQNNGV. The V and J ends lost 6 bases and 2 bases respectively, with 11 bases between them. CDR3 in DNA: TGTGCCAGCAGTCCTAGCGTAACCAAAAACATTCAGTACTTC. Protein sequence: CASSPSVTKNIQYF.